Below are 15 T cell receptor beta chains sequenced from a single sample in a study of tumor-infiltrating lymphocytes in primary liver carcinoma. Starting material of 500 to 600 ng total RNA yielded TCR beta cDNA via a constant-region primer. Slightly modified ARM-PCR, run as three nested multiplex PCR rounds, produced the TCR beta libraries. The two initial PCR rounds, approximately 10 cycles each, used TRBV1-TRBV30 forward and C-beta reverse primers. TCRdb independently ran MiXCR on the multiplex PCR reads; one entry per CDR3 protein. The table shows 300,000 to 350,000 distinct CDR3 sequences, with about 61% occurring only once. Germline DNA was extracted alongside blood RNA, which was obtained from unsorted whole blood. Sequencing was done on a sample of peripheral blood. These receptors all stem from a middle-aged man with primary liver carcinoma and hepatitis B virus infection.

The chain uses TRBV19 and TRBJ2-1, with 10 positions matching TRBD2. The CDR3 covers 15 residues. V trimming: 7 bases; J trimming: 12 bases; junction bases outside the gene matches: 15. Germline-derived CDR1 and CDR2 are LNHDA and SQIVND (reference sequence). The CDR3 spells CASTASGGLADLQFF. As DNA, the CDR3 is TGTGCCAGTACCGCCTCGGGTGGACTAGCGGATTTGCAGTTCTTC.

About this clonotype: A much larger clone is a single base away; this may be a read error. The chain uses TRBV6-6 and TRBJ2-7, with D perhaps matching TRBD1 (5 bases). V was clipped by 2 bases and J by 1 base, with 9 bases between them. The CDR3 covers 14 residues. CDR1 and CDR2 (germline): MNHNY, SVGAGI (reference sequence). The CDR3 DNA follows: TGTGCCAGCAGTTACAGGACAAATTCCTACGAGCAGTACTTC. Amino acid sequence: CASSYRTNSYEQYF.

This clonotype was detected ten times or more. The chain uses TRBV6-1 and TRBJ2-2; 7 bases agree with TRBD1. Germline CDR1 and CDR2: MNHNS and SASEGT. There are 15 residues in the CDR3. With 5 bases clipped from V and 8 bases from J, the junction kept 11 bases outside the gene matches. CDR3 in DNA: TGTGCCAGCAGTACTAACAGGGGTAGTTTTGGGGAGCTGTTTTTT. This sequence encodes CASSTNRGSFGELFF.

The V and J genes are TRBV5-4 and TRBJ2-7, with unresolved D. Germline CDR1 and CDR2: SGHNT and YYREEE (reference sequence). The CDR3 spans 14 residues. V was cut by 4 bases and J by 2 bases, with 13 bases left in between. CDR3 nucleotide sequence: TGTGCCAGCAGCCCCGGCGGCGCCCCCTACGAGCAGTACTTC. Its protein is CASSPGGAPYEQYF.

V gene TRBV10-3 combines with J gene TRBJ1-4; D gene unclear. The CDR3 extends over 15 amino acids. Germline V gene data show CDR1 as ENHRY and CDR2 as SYGVKD. Trimming shortened V by 6 bases and J by 6 bases, and 17 bases separated the two germline ends. The CDR3 reads CAIRGSRGRYEKLFF. In nucleotides, the CDR3 is TGTGCCATCAGAGGTTCTCGCGGGAGATATGAAAAACTGTTTTTT.

The chain recombines TRBV4-1 with TRBJ2-5; D is unclear. The CDR3 has 14 amino acids. The ends were cut back, 4 bases at V and 14 bases at J, with 23 bases in the middle. Germline assignment: CDR1 MGHRA and CDR2 YSYEKL. The CDR3 sequence is CASSRGRAQETDYF. CDR3 in DNA: TGCGCCAGCAGCCGAGGACGCGCCCAAGAGACCGACTACTTC.

In regard to this clonotype: It may be a read error: a sequence one base away is much more abundant. The chain couples TRBV5-1 to TRBJ1-2; D gene uncertain. This CDR3 spans 13 amino acids. Trimming shortened V by 5 bases and J by 6 bases, and 14 bases separated the two germline ends. CDR1 is SGHRS and CDR2 is YFSETQ in the germline V gene. The CDR3 spells CASSEFAWHGYTF. In DNA form, the CDR3 reads TGCGCCAGCAGTGAATTTGCTTGGCATGGCTACACCTTC.

Note on this clonotype: It may be a read error: a sequence one base away is much more abundant. The chain joins TRBV10-3 to TRBJ2-1, with 7 bases lining up with TRBD2. Germline V CDR1 and CDR2: ENHRY, SYGVKD. With V trimmed by 11 bases and J by 8 bases, 9 bases remained unmatched. The CDR3 is 12 residues long. CDR3 region: CAGGAGLDEQFF. The CDR3 DNA follows: TGTGCCGGCGGCGCCGGACTAGATGAGCAGTTCTTC.

The J gene is TRBJ1-2, the V gene TRBV6-1; TRBD1 might be the D (5 bases). The germline V gene has CDR1 MNHNS and CDR2 SASEGT. CDR3 length: 16 amino acids. V was trimmed by 0 bases and J by 6 bases, leaving 17 bases between them. The DNA of the CDR3 is TGTGCCAGCAGTGAAGCGGTGTGGGACTGGAGAAATGGCTACACCTTC. It translates to CASSEAVWDWRNGYTF.

The CDR3 loop reads CASSEALVEYTQYF. The CDR3 bases are TGTGCCAGCAGTGAAGCGCTGGTTGAGTATACGCAGTATTTT. This rearrangement joins TRBV6-1 to TRBJ2-3; unclear D gene. There are 14 residues in the CDR3. V was cut by 0 bases and J by 7 bases, with 11 bases left in between. Germline V CDR1 and CDR2: MNHNS, SASEGT.

This clonotype was picked up many times. The CDR3: CASSFKQGAGETQYF. The CDR3 nucleotides read TGTGCCAGCAGCTTCAAACAGGGGGCGGGGGAGACCCAGTACTTC. The J gene is TRBJ2-5, the V gene TRBV11-2; 9 bases are a match to TRBD1. V shed 3 bases and J 5 bases; nucleotides not matched to a gene: 7. In germline, CDR1 is SGHAT, CDR2 FQNNGV. The CDR3 spans 15 residues.

For this clonotype: At one end, the junction sequence differs from germline, possibly due to a read error. In nucleotides, the CDR3 is TGCACCAGCAGCCAAGATCTGCCCTACGAGCAGTACTTC. It codes for CTSSQDLPYEQYF. The chain joins TRBV4-3 to TRBJ2-7, with D unresolved. This CDR3 contains 13 residues. Per the germline V gene, CDR1 is LGHNA and CDR2 is YSLEER.

About this clonotype itself: Being one base from a much bigger clone, this may be a read error. This chain joins TRBV6-2 or TRBV6-3 and TRBJ2-7, with unresolved D. Germline loops: CDR1 MNHEY, CDR2 SVGEGT. CDR3 length: 15 residues. V lost 4 bases and J 3 bases, leaving 16 bases between the germline ends. The CDR3 DNA reads as TGTGCCAGCAGTTCGGGCGAGCATGTGATCTACGAGCAGTACTTC. It specifies CASSSGEHVIYEQYF.

For the CDR3, the DNA is TGCAGCGTTGATACTACAGGGCTGGGGGAGCAGTACTTC. Translation: CSVDTTGLGEQYF. The gene calls are TRBV29-1 and TRBJ2-7; maybe TRBD1 (6 bases). V lost 3 bases to trimming and J lost 7 bases, with 16 bases between them. The CDR3 has 13 residues. CDR1 SQVTM and CDR2 ANQGSEA come from the germline V gene.

The chain employs TRBV28 and TRBJ1-1; D remains unclear. CDR1 is MDHEN, CDR2 SYDVKM, per germline. Trimming left V 3 bases short and J 8 bases short, with 10 bases between. This CDR3 is built from 12 residues. CDR3 nucleotide sequence: TGTGCCAGCAGTTTGAGGTCTCGGGAAGCTTTCTTT. Protein sequence: CASSLRSREAFF.